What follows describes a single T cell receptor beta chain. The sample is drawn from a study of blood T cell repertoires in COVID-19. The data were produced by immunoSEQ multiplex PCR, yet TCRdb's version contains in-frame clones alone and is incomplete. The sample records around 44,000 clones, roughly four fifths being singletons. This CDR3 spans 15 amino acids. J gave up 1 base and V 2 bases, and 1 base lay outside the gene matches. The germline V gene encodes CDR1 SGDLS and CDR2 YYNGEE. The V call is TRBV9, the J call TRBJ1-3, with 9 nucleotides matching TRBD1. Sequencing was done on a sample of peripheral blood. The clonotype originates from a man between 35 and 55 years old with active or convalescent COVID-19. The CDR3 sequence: CASSVGQGSGNTIYF. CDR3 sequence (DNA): TGTGCCAGCAGCGTGGGACAGGGATCTGGAAACACCATATATTTT.